This TCR beta chain was sequenced in a study of shared clonotypes between healthy human individuals. Looking at the study overall: Every donor yielded three CD4 naive, three CD4 memory, two CD8 naive and one CD8 memory plate.

The CDR3 totals 15 residues. Trimming removed 3 bases at V and 5 bases at J, with 17 bases between. Germline CDR1 reads SGDLS; CDR2 reads YYNGEE. Original methodology: Owing to the provision of junction-only sequences devoid of quality scores by immunoSEQ, filtering differed. Repertoires were generated with immunoSEQ multiplex PCR, while TCRdb's copy carries only in-frame clones and drops some. D and trimming were read from the DNA, whereas the V and J calls and clone size are those reported in that table. Of about 2.1 million clones listed, just over 90% are singletons. Naive-designated CD8 cells lacked CD45RO, were positively enriched for CCR7, and omitted terminally differentiated effector memory CD45RA+ cells. Healthy HIV-negative adults with no recent acute infections or vaccinations were recruited as donors. The donors were all Caucasian adults (living in Nashville, Tennessee).

This receptor was taken from a man aged 18 to 35 in good health. Some clones in this sample may be carry-over from other donors' samples. The chain carries TRBV9 and TRBJ1-1; unclear D gene. Sequenced material: naive CD8+ T cells from PBMCs. This chain's CDR3 is CASSAPGAPGTEAFF. The CDR3 nucleotides are TGTGCCAGCAGCGCCCCGGGAGCCCCGGGGACTGAAGCTTTCTTT.